The 29 T cell receptor beta chains below come from one sample, sequenced in a study of blood T cell repertoires in COVID-19 (dated by TCRdb to about 2020). The library was produced with the immunoSEQ multiplex PCR assay. TCRdb's version of the immuneACCESS table is confined to in-frame rearrangements and falls short of the full clone set. An unresolved V gene accounts for under half of the shortfall where checked; the remainder is of unknown origin. This sample holds about 320,000 clones; around 85% were observed only once. The ten largest make up 1.9% of the sample. Sequenced input: PBMCs or T cells enriched from blood (not recorded which). These receptors all come from a woman in her thirties who had been exposed to COVID-19.

V usage is TRBV20-1 and J usage is TRBJ2-1; 7 bases align to TRBD1. The CDR3 contains 14 residues. Unmatched junction bases numbered 3, after V lost 3 bases and J lost 1 base. CDR1 is DFQATT and CDR2 is SNEGSKA in the germline V gene (reference sequence). In DNA, the CDR3 is TGCAGTGCTAGTGAGGGGGCATCCTACAATGAGCAGTTCTTC. This translates into CSASEGASYNEQFF.

The chain combines TRBV3-1 (or the pseudogene TRBV3-2) with TRBJ2-7; D is perhaps TRBD1 (6 bases). V was cut by 6 bases and J by 3 bases, with 15 bases left in between. The CDR3 has 14 residues. Germline V gene sequence: CDR1 LGHDT, CDR2 YNNKEL (reference sequence). This CDR3 is CASSQLGQIYEQYF. The CDR3 DNA follows: TGTGCCAGCAGTCAATTAGGACAGATCTACGAGCAGTACTTC.

A single count supports this clone. The J gene is TRBJ2-2, the V gene TRBV28, with a tentative D call TRBD1 (5 bases). The CDR3 is 13 residues long. V gave up 6 bases and J gave up 2 bases, with 7 bases separating them. Germline loops: CDR1 MDHEN, CDR2 SYDVKM. DNA for the CDR3: TGTGCCAGCAGAGGACATAACACCGGGGAGCTGTTTTTT. It is translated as CASRGHNTGELFF.

The CDR3 DNA reads TGTGCCAGCAGTTCATCCGGGACTCAGAATGAAAAACTGTTTTTT. It translates to CASSSSGTQNEKLFF. This rearrangement joins TRBV28 to TRBJ1-4; a possible D gene is TRBD1 (5 bases). The CDR3 extends over 15 amino acids. CDR1 and CDR2 (germline): MDHEN, SYDVKM. The V and J ends lost 4 bases and 5 bases respectively, with 14 bases between them.

The table lists this clone with a few counts. The chain employs TRBV19 and TRBJ1-5; TRBD1 matches 8 bases. The length of the CDR3 is 16 residues. Germline V gene lookup returns CDR1 LNHDA and CDR2 SQIVND (reference sequence). V dropped 6 bases and J dropped 6; count of bases not matched to a gene: 13. CDR3: CASRTEGQGAAQPQHF. In nucleotides, the CDR3 is TGTGCCAGTAGAACAGAGGGGCAGGGGGCAGCTCAGCCCCAGCATTTT. Together with reference TRBV19 and TRBJ1-5, the CDR3 gives the full variable domain: DGGITQSPKYLFRKEGQNVTLSCEQNLNHDAMYWYRQDPGQGLRLIYYSQIVNDFQKGDIAEGYSVSREKKESFPLTVTSAQKNPTAFYLCASRTEGQGAAQPQHFGDGTRLSIL.

This sequence joins TRBV14 and TRBJ2-7, with 9 bases that match TRBD1. In germline, CDR1 is SGHDN, CDR2 FVKESK. CDR3 length equals 18 residues. Trimming cost V 3 bases and J 3 bases; bases outside gene matches: 15. The CDR3 loop is CASSQNLGTGHKLYEQYF. The CDR3 DNA follows: TGTGCCAGCAGCCAGAACCTCGGGACAGGGCATAAACTCTACGAGCAGTACTTC.

In DNA form, the CDR3 reads TGTGCCACCAGTGAGAGCGGGAGGGCCTTCGGCGAGCAGTACTTC. Protein sequence: CATSESGRAFGEQYF. The V call is TRBV24-1, the J call TRBJ2-7, with 10 nucleotides matching TRBD2. V shed 4 bases and J 6 bases; nucleotides not matched to a gene: 8. CDR3 length equals 15 residues. In germline, CDR1 is KGHDR, CDR2 SFDVKD.

The gene calls are TRBV15 and TRBJ1-1; 7 nucleotides agree with TRBD1. The germline CDR1 and CDR2 sequences are LNHNV and YYDKDF (reference sequence). V lost 1 base, J lost 1 base, and 12 bases stayed unmatched. The CDR3 is 18 residues long. The CDR3 loop reads CATSRAAGGRGRNTEAFF. The CDR3 bases are TGTGCCACCAGCAGAGCGGCGGGGGGCAGGGGGAGGAACACTGAAGCTTTCTTT.

This clone was picked up a small number of times. This sequence joins TRBV3-1 (or the pseudogene TRBV3-2) and TRBJ1-5; D gene unclear. V lost 3 bases to trimming and J lost 1 base, with 4 bases between them. This CDR3 is built from 13 residues. Germline lookup yields CDR1 LGHDT and CDR2 YNNKEL (reference sequence). CDR3 bases: TGTGCCAGCAGCCATGGCAGCAATCAGCCCCAGCATTTT. It codes for CASSHGSNQPQHF.

The chain uses TRBV6-2 or TRBV6-3 and TRBJ2-7; D is perhaps TRBD2 (7 bases). Deletions cut 0 bases from V and 5 bases from J, with 17 bases between. CDR3 length: 16 residues. The germline V gene encodes CDR1 MNHEY and CDR2 SVGEGT. CDR3 residues: CASSYSVGGASDEQYF. Written as DNA, the CDR3 is TGTGCCAGCAGTTACTCGGTGGGGGGGGCCTCAGACGAGCAGTACTTC.

This clone has a handful of counts. The chain is built from TRBV4-2 and TRBJ1-2, with a weak D call TRBD1 (5 bases). Germline CDR1 LGHNA, CDR2 YNFKEQ. The ends were cut back, 0 bases at V and 3 bases at J, with 14 bases in the middle. CDR3 size: 16 residues. CDR3 sequence reads: CASSQDPQGGDYGYTF. The DNA of the CDR3 is TGTGCCAGCAGCCAAGATCCCCAGGGTGGCGACTATGGCTACACCTTC.

This clone came up a few times. The chain is built from TRBV19 and TRBJ2-1; D might be TRBD1 (5 bases). V lost 5 bases, J lost 7 bases, and 15 bases lay in between. The CDR3 contains 14 residues. Germline loops: CDR1 LNHDA, CDR2 SQIVND (reference sequence). The chain's CDR3 is CASSPGPPPNEQFF. CDR3 nucleotides: TGTGCCAGTAGTCCAGGGCCCCCACCGAATGAGCAGTTCTTC.

This sequence joins TRBV5-8 and TRBJ2-7, with TRBD1 as a possible D gene (5 bases). The CDR3 is 17 residues long. From germline, CDR1 is SGHTS and CDR2 YDEGEE. With 6 bases removed from V and 4 bases from J, the gap between germline ends came to 26 bases. The CDR3 here is CASTTSGRRKGYYEQYF. Here the CDR3 DNA reads TGTGCCAGCACCACATCTGGGCGTCGTAAGGGGTATTACGAGCAGTACTTC.

The V gene is TRBV7-2, the J gene TRBJ1-6; maybe TRBD1 (5 bases). With 8 bases removed from V and 0 bases from J, the gap between germline ends came to 14 bases. The CDR3 spans 16 residues. Germline V CDR1 and CDR2: SGHTA, FQGNSA. As DNA, the CDR3 is TGTGCCAGCTCCACAAGGGGTAGCTCCTATAATTCACCCCTCCACTTT. Protein product: CASSTRGSSYNSPLHF.

The chain links TRBV7-9 to TRBJ1-1; D uncertain. Germline loops: CDR1 SEHNR, CDR2 FQNEAQ (reference sequence). CDR3 size: 13 residues. V lost 3 bases, J lost 1 base, and 6 bases lay in between. The CDR3 loop is CASSLPGNTEAFF. The CDR3, as DNA: TGTGCCAGCAGCTTGCCAGGGAACACTGAAGCTTTCTTT.

The chain links TRBV7-2 to TRBJ1-2, with 7 bases matching TRBD1. Germline lookup yields CDR1 SGHTA and CDR2 FQGNSA. Trimming at V came to 1 base and at J to 4 bases, leaving 3 bases not matched to a gene. The CDR3 totals 14 residues. The CDR3, as DNA: TGTGCCAGCAGCTTAGACAGGGGAACCTATGGCTACACCTTC. Translating gives CASSLDRGTYGYTF.

This clone occurred once. The V and J genes are TRBV28 and TRBJ1-1; 10 nucleotides align to TRBD1. J lost 4 bases, V lost 10 bases, and 12 bases had no gene match. The CDR3 has 15 residues. Per the germline V gene, CDR1 is MDHEN and CDR2 is SYDVKM. CDR3 sequence reads: CAISPLTGGGTEAFF. CDR3 DNA sequence: TGTGCCATCTCACCCCTGACAGGGGGCGGCACTGAAGCTTTCTTT.

V and J are TRBV10-3 and TRBJ2-7; D may be TRBD2 (5 bases). CDR3 length: 15 residues. Per germline, CDR1 ENHRY and CDR2 SYGVKD. The V end lost 5 bases, the J end lost 4 bases, and 18 bases lay between the germline ends. In DNA form, the CDR3 reads TGTGCCATCAGTATGGACTGGCGGCTTTGGTACGAGCAGTACTTC. Its translation: CAISMDWRLWYEQYF.

CDR3 nucleotides: TGCGCCAGCAGCCAACAGCGGGGGGGCTTTAAGACCCAGTACTTC. Residues: CASSQQRGGFKTQYF. The chain recombines TRBV4-3 with TRBJ2-5; 10 bases line up with TRBD2. Germline V gene data show CDR1 as LGHNA and CDR2 as YSLEER. CDR3 length equals 15 residues. V was pared by 2 bases and J by 6 bases, with 6 bases of the junction left unmatched.

The V call is TRBV6-1, the J call TRBJ2-5; no firm D call. This CDR3 has 15 amino acids. Trimming stripped 2 bases from V and 4 bases from J, with 14 bases between. Germline CDR1 reads MNHNS; CDR2 reads SASEGT. The CDR3 sequence: CASSEFGLTGETQYF. For the CDR3, the DNA is TGTGCCAGCAGTGAATTTGGGTTAACGGGAGAGACCCAGTACTTC.

The CDR3 nucleotides read TGTGCCAGCAGCTTGGCCGGGTCTGGGGCCAACGTCCTGACTTTC. Its translation is CASSLAGSGANVLTF. The rearrangement uses TRBV5-5 and TRBJ2-6; D is unclear. Germline CDR1 and CDR2: SGHKS and YYEKEE (reference sequence). There are 15 residues in the CDR3. V lost 0 bases and J 1 base, leaving 5 bases between the germline ends.

The chain carries TRBV6-2 or TRBV6-3 and TRBJ1-3; 7 bases are shared with TRBD1. V dropped 7 bases and J dropped 0; count of bases not matched to a gene: 9. CDR1 MNHEY and CDR2 SVGEGT come from the germline V gene. This CDR3 contains 16 residues. CDR3 nucleotide sequence: TGTGCCAGCACCCCGAGGGGGCATTTCTCTGGAAACACCATATATTTT. It yields the protein CASTPRGHFSGNTIYF.

The gene calls are TRBV14 and TRBJ2-1; D perhaps matches TRBD2 (6 bases). CDR1 is SGHDN, CDR2 FVKESK, per germline. The CDR3 extends over 15 amino acids. V gave up 4 bases and J gave up 10 bases, with 20 bases separating them. CDR3 in amino acids: CASSRDFSVSGEQFF. Written as DNA, the CDR3 is TGTGCCAGCAGCCGGGACTTCAGTGTGAGTGGGGAGCAGTTCTTC.

This clone was counted only a few times. V usage is TRBV3-1 (or the pseudogene TRBV3-2) and J usage is TRBJ1-1, with D possibly matching TRBD1 (5 bases). This CDR3 comprises 16 residues. Germline CDR1 is LGHDT and CDR2 is YNNKEL (reference sequence). Trimming took off 4 bases at V and 0 bases at J, with 15 bases between the two ends. Written as DNA, the CDR3 is TGTGCCAGCAGCCCCCTCGATATGACAGTGAACACTGAAGCTTTCTTT. Translated: CASSPLDMTVNTEAFF.

CDR3 coding DNA: TGTGCCAGCAGCCTAAGCTCCGGGACAGGGACTGAAGCTTTCTTT. Protein product: CASSLSSGTGTEAFF. This chain connects TRBV7-2 to TRBJ1-1, with 9 bases identical to TRBD1. From germline, CDR1 is SGHTA and CDR2 FQGNSA. The CDR3 has 15 amino acids. V shed 5 bases and J 5 bases; nucleotides not matched to a gene: 9.

The rearrangement joins TRBV25-1 to TRBJ2-5, with D hard to call. V lost 5 bases and J 2 bases, leaving 15 bases between the germline ends. The germline CDR1 and CDR2 sequences are MGHDK and SYGVNS. CDR3 length: 15 amino acids. The CDR3 DNA follows: TGTGCCAGCAGTTCACCCTGGGTGCGGCAAGAGACCCAGTACTTC. Translation gives CASSSPWVRQETQYF. The entire variable domain, with the rest obtained from reference TRBV25-1 and TRBJ2-5, is as follows: EADIYQTPRYLVIGTGKKITLECSQTMGHDKMYWYQQDPGMELHLIHYSYGVNSTEKGDLSSESTVSRIRTEHFPLTLESARPSHTSQYLCASSSPWVRQETQYFGPGTRLLVL.

The chain has TRBV24-1 and TRBJ2-5; 9 bases agree with TRBD2. Germline-derived CDR1 and CDR2 are KGHDR and SFDVKD. The CDR3 loop spans 16 amino acids. The V gene end was trimmed by 4 bases and the J gene end by 4 bases; junction bases not matched to a gene: 9. CDR3 sequence reads: CATSDRVAGDRETQYF. CDR3 DNA sequence: TGTGCCACCAGTGACAGGGTAGCGGGAGATCGAGAGACCCAGTACTTC.

This rearrangement joins TRBV6-5 to TRBJ1-5; a weak D match, TRBD1 (6 bases). The CDR3 contains 13 residues. With 5 bases removed from V and 4 bases from J, the gap between germline ends came to 9 bases. CDR1 MNHEY and CDR2 SVGAGI come from the germline V gene. Here the CDR3 DNA reads TGTGCCAGCAGTCCAACAGGGAATCAGCCCCAGCATTTT. Translating gives CASSPTGNQPQHF.

V usage is TRBV4-1 and J usage is TRBJ2-3, with TRBD1 as a possible D gene (5 bases). The V and J ends lost 4 bases and 1 base respectively, with 15 bases between them. CDR3 length equals 16 residues. The germline V gene encodes CDR1 MGHRA and CDR2 YSYEKL. CDR3 protein: CASSPHRLTGTDTQYF. The CDR3 nucleotides read TGCGCCAGCAGCCCTCACCGCTTGACAGGCACAGATACGCAGTATTTT.